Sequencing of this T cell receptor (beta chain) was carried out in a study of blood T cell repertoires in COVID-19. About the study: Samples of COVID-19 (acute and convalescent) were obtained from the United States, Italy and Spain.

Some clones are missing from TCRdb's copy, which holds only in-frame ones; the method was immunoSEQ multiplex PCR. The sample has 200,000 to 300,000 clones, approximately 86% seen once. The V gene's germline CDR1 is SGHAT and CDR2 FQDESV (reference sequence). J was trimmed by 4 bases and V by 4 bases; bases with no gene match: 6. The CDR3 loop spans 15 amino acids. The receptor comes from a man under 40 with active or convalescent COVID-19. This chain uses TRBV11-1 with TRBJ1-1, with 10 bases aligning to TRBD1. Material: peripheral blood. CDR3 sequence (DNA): TGTGCCAGCAGCTCCTCGACAGGGGGCATCACTGAAGCTTTCTTT. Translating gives CASSSSTGGITEAFF.